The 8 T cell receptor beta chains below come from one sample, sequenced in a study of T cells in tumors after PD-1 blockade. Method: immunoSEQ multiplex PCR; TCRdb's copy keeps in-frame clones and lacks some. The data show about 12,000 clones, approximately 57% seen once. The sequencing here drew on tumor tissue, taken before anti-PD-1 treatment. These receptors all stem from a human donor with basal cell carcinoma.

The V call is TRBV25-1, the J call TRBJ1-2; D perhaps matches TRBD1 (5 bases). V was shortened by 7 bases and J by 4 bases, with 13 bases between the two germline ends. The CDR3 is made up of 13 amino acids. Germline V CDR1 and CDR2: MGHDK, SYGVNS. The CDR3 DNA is TGTGCCAGCACCGGCGGGGGGGGCTATGGCTACACCTTC. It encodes CASTGGGGYGYTF.

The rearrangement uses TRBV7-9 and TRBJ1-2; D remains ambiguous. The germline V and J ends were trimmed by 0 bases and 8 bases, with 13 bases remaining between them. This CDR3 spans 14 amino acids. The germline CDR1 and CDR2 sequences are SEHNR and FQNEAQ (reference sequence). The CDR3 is CASSLAGQRRGYTF. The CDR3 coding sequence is TGTGCCAGCAGCTTAGCGGGCCAGCGGCGGGGCTACACCTTC.

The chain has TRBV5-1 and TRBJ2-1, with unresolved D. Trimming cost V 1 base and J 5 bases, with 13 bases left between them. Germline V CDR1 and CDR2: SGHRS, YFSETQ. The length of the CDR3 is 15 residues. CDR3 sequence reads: CASSLTELQNNEQFF. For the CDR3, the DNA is TGCGCCAGCAGCTTGACAGAGCTACAAAACAATGAGCAGTTCTTC.

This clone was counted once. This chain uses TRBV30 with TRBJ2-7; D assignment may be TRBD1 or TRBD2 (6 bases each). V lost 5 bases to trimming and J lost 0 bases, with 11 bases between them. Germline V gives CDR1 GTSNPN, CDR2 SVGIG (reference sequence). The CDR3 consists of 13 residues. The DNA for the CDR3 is TGTGCCTGGCACGAGGGGGGCTCCTACGAGCAGTACTTC. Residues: CAWHEGGSYEQYF.

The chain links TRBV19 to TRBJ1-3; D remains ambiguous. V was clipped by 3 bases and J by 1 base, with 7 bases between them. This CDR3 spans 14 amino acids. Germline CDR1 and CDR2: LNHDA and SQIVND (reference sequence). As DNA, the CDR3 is TGTGCCAGTAGTATCGGAGGGTCTGGAAACACCATATATTTT. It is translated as CASSIGGSGNTIYF.

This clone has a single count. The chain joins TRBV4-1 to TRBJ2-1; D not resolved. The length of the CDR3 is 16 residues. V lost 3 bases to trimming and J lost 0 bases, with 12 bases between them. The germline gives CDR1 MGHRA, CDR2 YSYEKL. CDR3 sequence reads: CASSQVDLISYNEQFF. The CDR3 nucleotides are TGCGCCAGCAGCCAGGTCGACTTAATCTCCTACAATGAGCAGTTCTTC.

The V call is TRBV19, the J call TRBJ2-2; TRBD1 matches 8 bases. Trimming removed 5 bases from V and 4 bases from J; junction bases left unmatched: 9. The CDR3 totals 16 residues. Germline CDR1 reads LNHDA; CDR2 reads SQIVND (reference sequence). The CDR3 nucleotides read TGTGCCAGTAGTGGAAGCAGGGGGCGCGGCACCGGGGAGCTGTTTTTT. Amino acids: CASSGSRGRGTGELFF.

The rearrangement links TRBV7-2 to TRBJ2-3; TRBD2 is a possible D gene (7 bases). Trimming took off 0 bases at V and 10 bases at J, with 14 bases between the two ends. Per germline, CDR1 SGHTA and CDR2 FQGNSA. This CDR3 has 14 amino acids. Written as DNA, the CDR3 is TGTGCCAGCAGCTTAGCGGGAGGGGGAGAATCGCAGTATTTT. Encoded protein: CASSLAGGGESQYF.